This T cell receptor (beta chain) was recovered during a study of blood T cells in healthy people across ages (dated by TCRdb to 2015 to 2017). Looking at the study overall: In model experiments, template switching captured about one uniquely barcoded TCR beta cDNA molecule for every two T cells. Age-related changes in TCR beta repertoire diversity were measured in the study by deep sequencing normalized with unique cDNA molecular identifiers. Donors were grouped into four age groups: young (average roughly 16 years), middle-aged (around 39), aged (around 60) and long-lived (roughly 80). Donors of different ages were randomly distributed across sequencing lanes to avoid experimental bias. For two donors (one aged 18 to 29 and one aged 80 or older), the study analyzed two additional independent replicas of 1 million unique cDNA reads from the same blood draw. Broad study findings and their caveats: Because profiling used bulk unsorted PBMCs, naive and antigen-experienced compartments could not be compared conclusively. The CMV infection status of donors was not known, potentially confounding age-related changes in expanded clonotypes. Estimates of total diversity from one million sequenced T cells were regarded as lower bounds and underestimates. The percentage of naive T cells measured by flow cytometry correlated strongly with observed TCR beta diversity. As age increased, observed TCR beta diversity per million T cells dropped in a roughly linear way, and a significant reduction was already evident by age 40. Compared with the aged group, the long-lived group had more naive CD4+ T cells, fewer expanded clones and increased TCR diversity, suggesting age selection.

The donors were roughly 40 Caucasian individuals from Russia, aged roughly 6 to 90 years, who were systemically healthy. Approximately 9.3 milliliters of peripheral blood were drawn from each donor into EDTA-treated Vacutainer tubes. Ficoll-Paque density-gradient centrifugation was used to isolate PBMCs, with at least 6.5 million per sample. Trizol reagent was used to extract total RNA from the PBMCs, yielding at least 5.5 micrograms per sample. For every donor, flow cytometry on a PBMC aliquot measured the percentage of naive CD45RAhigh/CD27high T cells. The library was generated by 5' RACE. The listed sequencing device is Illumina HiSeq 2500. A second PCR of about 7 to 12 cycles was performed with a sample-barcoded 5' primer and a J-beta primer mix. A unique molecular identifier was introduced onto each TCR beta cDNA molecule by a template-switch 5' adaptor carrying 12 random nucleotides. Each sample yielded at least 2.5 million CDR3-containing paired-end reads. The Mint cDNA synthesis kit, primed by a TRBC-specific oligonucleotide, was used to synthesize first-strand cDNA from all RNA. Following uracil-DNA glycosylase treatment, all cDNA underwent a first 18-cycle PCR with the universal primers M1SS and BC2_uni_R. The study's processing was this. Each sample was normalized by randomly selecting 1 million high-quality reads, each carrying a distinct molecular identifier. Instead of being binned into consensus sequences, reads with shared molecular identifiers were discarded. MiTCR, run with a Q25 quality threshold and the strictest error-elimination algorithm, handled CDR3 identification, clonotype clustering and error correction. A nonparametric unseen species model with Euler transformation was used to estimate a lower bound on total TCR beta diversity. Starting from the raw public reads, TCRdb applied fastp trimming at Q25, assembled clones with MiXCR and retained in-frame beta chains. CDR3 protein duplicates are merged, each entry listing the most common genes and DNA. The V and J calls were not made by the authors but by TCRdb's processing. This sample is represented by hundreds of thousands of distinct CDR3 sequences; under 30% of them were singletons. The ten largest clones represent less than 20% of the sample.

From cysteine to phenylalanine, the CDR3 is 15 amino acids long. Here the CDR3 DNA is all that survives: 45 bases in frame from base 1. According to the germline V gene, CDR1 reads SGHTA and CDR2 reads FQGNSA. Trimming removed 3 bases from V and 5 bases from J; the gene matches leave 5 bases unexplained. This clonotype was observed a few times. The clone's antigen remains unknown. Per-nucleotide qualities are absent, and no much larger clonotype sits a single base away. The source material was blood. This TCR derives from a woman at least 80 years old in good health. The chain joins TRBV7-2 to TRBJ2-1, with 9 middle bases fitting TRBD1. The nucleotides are TGTGCCAGCAGCTTGGCCGGGACAGGGCACAATGAGCAGTTCTTC. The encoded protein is CASSLAGTGHNEQFF.